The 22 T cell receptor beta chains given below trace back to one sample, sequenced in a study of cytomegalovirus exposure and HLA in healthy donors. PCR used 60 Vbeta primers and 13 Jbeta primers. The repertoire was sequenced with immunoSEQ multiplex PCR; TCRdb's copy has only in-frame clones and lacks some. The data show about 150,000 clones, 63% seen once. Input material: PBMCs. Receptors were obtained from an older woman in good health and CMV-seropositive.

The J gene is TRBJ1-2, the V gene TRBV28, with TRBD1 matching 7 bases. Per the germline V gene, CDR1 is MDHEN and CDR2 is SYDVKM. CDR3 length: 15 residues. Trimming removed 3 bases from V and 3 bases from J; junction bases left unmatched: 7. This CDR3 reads CASSLEGAGHYGYTF. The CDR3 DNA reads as TGTGCCAGCAGTTTGGAGGGGGCGGGTCACTATGGCTACACCTTC.

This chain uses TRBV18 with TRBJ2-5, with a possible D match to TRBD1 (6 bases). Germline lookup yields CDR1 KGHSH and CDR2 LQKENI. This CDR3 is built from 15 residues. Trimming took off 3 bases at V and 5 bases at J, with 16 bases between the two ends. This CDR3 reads CASSPGQVLGETQYF. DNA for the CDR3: TGTGCCAGCTCACCGGGACAAGTACTGGGGGAGACCCAGTACTTC.

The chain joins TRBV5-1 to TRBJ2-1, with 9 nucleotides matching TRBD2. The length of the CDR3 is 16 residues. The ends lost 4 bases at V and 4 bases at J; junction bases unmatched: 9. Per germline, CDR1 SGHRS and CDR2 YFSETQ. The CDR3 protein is CASSPQAGGGYNEQFF. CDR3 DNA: TGCGCCAGCAGCCCCCAGGCGGGAGGGGGGTACAATGAGCAGTTCTTC.

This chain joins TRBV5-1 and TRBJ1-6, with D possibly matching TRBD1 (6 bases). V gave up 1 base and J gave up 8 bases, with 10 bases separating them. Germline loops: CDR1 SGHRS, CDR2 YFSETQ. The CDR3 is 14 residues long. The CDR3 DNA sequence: TGCGCCAGCAGCTTGACAGGGTACGATTCACCCCTCCACTTT. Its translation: CASSLTGYDSPLHF. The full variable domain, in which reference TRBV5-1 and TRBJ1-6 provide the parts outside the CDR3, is KAGVTQTPRYLIKTRGQQVTLSCSPISGHRSVSWYQQTPGQGLQFLFEYFSETQRNKGNFPGRFSGRQFSNSRSEMNVSTLELGDSALYLCASSLTGYDSPLHFGNGTRLTVT.

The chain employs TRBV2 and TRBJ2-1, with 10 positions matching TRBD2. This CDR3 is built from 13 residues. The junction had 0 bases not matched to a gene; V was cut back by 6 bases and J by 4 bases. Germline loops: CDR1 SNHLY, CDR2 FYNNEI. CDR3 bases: TGTGCCAGCAGAGCGGGAGGGTACAATGAGCAGTTCTTC. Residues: CASRAGGYNEQFF.

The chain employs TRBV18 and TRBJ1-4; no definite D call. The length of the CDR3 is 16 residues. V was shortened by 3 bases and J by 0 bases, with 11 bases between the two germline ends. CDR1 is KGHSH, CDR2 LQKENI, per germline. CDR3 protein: CASSPEYQATNEKLFF. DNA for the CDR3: TGTGCCAGCTCACCGGAATATCAGGCAACTAATGAAAAACTGTTTTTT.

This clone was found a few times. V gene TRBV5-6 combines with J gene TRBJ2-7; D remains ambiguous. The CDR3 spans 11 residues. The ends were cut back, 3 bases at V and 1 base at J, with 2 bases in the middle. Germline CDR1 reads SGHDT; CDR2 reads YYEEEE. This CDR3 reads CASSSSYEQYF. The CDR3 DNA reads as TGTGCCAGCAGCTCGTCCTACGAGCAGTACTTC.

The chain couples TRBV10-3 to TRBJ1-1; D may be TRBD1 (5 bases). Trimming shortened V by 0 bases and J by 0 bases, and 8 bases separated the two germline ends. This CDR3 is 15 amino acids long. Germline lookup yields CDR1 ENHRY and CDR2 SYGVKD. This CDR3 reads CAISESEGVNTEAFF. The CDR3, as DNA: TGTGCCATCAGTGAGTCAGAAGGGGTGAACACTGAAGCTTTCTTT.

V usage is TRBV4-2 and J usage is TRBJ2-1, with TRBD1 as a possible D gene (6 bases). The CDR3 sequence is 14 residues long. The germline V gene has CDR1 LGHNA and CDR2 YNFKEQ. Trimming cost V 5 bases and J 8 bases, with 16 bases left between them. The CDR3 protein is CASSTLTGRDEQFF. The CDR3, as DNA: TGTGCCAGCAGCACATTGACAGGTAGAGATGAGCAGTTCTTC.

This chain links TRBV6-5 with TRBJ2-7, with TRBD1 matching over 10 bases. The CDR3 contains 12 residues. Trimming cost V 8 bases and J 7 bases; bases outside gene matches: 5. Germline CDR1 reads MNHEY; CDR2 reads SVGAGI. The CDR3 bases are TGTGCCAGCCGACAGGGGGCGGGTGAGCAGTACTTC. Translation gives CASRQGAGEQYF.

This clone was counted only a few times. The CDR3 DNA sequence: TGTGCCAGCAGCCCCCAGTACCCCGGGACTAGCGGCCACAATGAGCAGTTCTTC. Its protein is CASSPQYPGTSGHNEQFF. V gene TRBV13 combines with J gene TRBJ2-1, with TRBD2 matching over 11 bases. The CDR3 length is 18 residues. V lost 5 bases and J lost 5; bases outside the gene matches: 14. Per germline, CDR1 PRHDT and CDR2 FYEKMQ (reference sequence).

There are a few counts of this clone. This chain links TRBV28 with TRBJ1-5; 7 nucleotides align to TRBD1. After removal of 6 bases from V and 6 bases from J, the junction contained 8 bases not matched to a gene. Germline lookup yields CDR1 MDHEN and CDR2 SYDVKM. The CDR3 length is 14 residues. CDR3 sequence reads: CASSSGTVTQPQHF. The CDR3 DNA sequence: TGTGCCAGCAGCTCCGGGACAGTTACTCAGCCCCAGCATTTT.

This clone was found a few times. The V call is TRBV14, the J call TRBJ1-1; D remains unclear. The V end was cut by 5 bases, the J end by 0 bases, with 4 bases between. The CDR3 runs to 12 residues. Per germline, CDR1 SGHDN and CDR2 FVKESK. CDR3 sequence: CASSVMNTEAFF. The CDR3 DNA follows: TGTGCCAGCAGCGTTATGAACACTGAAGCTTTCTTT.

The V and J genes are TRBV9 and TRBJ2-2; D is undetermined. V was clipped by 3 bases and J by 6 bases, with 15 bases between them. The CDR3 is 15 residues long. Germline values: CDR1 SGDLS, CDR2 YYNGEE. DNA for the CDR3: TGTGCCAGCAGCGCCCCAAGTGCGAGCGCCGGGGAGCTGTTTTTT. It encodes CASSAPSASAGELFF.

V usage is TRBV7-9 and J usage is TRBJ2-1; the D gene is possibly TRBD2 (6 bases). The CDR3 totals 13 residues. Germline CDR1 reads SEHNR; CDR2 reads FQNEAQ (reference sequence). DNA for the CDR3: TGTGCATTGGGGGGTTCTGCGGAAAATGAGCAGTTCTTC. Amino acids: CALGGSAENEQFF.

The CDR3, as DNA: TGTGCCAGCAGCCCCCGGGATTTCGAACAAGAGACCCAGTACTTC. Residues: CASSPRDFEQETQYF. This sequence joins TRBV9 and TRBJ2-5; TRBD2 might be the D (5 bases). This CDR3 region has 15 residues. Germline-derived CDR1 and CDR2 are SGDLS and YYNGEE. Trimming shortened V by 4 bases and J by 2 bases, and 15 bases separated the two germline ends.

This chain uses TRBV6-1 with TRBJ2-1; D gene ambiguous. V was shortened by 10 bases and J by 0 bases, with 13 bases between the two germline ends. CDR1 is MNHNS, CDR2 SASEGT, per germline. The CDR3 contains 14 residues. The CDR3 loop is CATSQTGSYNEQFF. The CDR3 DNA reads TGTGCCACCTCTCAAACGGGCTCCTACAATGAGCAGTTCTTC.

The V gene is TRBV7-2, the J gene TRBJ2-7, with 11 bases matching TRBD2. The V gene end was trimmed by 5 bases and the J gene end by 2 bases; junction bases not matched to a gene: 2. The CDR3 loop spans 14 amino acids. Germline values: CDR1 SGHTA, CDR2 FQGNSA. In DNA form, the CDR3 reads TGTGCCAGCAGCGCGGGACTAGCGGCCTACGAGCAGTACTTC. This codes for CASSAGLAAYEQYF.

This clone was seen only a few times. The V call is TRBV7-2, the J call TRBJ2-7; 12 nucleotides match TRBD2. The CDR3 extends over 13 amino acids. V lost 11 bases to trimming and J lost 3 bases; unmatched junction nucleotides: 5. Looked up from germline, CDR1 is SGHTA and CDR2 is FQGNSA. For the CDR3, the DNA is TGTGCCTCTCGACTAGCGGGAGACTACGAGCAGTACTTC. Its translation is CASRLAGDYEQYF.

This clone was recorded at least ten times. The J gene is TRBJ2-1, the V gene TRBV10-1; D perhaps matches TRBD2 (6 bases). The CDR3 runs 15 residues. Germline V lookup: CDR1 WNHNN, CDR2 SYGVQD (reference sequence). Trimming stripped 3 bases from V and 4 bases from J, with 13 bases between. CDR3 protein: CASSDPGDPYNEQFF. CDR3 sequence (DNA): TGCGCCAGCAGTGATCCGGGAGACCCGTACAATGAGCAGTTCTTC.

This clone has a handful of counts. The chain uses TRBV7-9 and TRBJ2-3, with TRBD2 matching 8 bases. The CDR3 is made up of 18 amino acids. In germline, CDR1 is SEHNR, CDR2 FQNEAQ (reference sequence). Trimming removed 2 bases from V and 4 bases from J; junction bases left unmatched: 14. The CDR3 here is CASSLYGRALEGPDTQYF. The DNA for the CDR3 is TGTGCCAGCAGCTTATACGGGAGGGCCTTGGAGGGTCCAGATACGCAGTATTTT. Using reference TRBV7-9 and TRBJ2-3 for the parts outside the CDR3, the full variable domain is DTGVSQNPRHKITKRGQNVTFRCDPISEHNRLYWYRQTLGQGPEFLTYFQNEAQLEKSRLLSDRFSAERPKGSFSTLEIQRTEQGDSAMYLCASSLYGRALEGPDTQYFGPGTRLTVL.

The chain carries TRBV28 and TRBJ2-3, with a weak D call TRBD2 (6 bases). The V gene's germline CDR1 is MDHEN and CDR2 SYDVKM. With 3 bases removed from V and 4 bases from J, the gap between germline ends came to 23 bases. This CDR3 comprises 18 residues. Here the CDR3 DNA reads TGTGCCAGCAGTTTTGGGCAGGTGTCGGGAGTTGGCGCAGATACGCAGTATTTT. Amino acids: CASSFGQVSGVGADTQYF.